The clone carrying this T cell receptor (beta chain) was found once. Germline V gene data show CDR1 as MNHEY and CDR2 as SMNVEV (reference sequence). V trimming: 3 bases; J trimming: 1 base; junction bases outside the gene matches: 4. This CDR3 comprises 16 residues. This record belongs to a study of patients and donors after allogeneic stem cell transplantation. MiXCR was run by TCRdb on the RT-PCR reads, yielding one entry per CDR3 protein. The table lists over 350,000 distinct CDR3 sequences, more than 15% of them singletons. The receptor was derived from a human donor who was either an allogeneic HSCT recipient or a stem cell or donor lymphocyte infusion donor (not recorded which). It is not recorded whose cells these are; they may come from a transplant donor. The V call is TRBV27, the J call TRBJ2-1, with TRBD2 identical over 9 bases. The specimen sequenced was blood, either unsorted or a sorted T cell fraction (not recorded which). The CDR3 reads CASSFSSGGSYNEQFF. The CDR3 DNA reads as TGTGCCAGCAGTTTTAGTAGCGGGGGATCCTACAATGAGCAGTTCTTC.